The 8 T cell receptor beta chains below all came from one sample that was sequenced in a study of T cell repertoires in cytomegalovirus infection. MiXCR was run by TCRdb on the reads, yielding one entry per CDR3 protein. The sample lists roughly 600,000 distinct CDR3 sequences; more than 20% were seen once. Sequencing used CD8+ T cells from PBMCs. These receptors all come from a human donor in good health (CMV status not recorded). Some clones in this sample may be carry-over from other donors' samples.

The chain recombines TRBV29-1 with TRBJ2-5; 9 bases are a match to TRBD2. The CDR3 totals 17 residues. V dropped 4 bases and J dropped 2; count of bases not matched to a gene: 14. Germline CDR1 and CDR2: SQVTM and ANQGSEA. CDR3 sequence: CSVVGLARVRGQETQYF. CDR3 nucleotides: TGCAGCGTTGTAGGACTAGCGCGAGTAAGGGGGCAAGAGACCCAGTACTTC.

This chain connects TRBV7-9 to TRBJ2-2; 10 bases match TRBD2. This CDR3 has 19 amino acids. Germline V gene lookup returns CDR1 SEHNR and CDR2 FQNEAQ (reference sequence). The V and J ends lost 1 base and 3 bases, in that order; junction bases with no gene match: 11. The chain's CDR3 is CASSLVLRRTSGYTGELFF. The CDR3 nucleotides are TGTGCCAGCAGCTTAGTGTTACGCCGGACTAGCGGATACACCGGGGAGCTGTTTTTT.

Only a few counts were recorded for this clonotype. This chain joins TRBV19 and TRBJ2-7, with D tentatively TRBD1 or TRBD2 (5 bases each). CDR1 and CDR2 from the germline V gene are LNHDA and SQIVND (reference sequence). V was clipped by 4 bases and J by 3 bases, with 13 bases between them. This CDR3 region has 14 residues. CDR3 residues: CASSSDPRGYEQYF. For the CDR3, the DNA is TGTGCCAGTAGTAGCGACCCGAGGGGCTACGAGCAGTACTTC.

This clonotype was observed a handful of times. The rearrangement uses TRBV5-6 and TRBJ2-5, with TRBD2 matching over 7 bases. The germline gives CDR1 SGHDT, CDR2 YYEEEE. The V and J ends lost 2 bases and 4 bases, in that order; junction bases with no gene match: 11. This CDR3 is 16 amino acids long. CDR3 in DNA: TGTGCCAGCAGCTTTTTCGAGGGAGGGATGGGAGAGACCCAGTACTTC. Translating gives CASSFFEGGMGETQYF.

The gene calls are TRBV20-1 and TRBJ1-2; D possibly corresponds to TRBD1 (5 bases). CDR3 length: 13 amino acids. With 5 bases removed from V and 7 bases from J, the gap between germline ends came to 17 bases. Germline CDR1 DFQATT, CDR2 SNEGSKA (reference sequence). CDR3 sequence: CSAFPQGIIGYTF. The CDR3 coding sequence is TGCAGTGCTTTCCCCCAGGGAATTATTGGCTACACCTTC.

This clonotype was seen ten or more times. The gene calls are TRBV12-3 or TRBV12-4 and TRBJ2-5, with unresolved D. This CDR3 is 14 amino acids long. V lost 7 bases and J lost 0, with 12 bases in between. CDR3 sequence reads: CASTSQRDQETQYF. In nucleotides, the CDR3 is TGTGCCAGCACCAGCCAACGGGACCAAGAGACCCAGTACTTC.

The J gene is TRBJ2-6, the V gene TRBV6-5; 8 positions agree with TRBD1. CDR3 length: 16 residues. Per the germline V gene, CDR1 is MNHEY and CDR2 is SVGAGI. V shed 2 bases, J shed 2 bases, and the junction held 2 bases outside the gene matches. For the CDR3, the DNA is TGTGCCAGCAGTTACATGACAGGGGCTGGGGCCAACGTCCTGACTTTC. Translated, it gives CASSYMTGAGANVLTF.

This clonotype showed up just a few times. The CDR3 loop reads CSVEAQADTQYF. CDR3 DNA sequence: TGCAGCGTTGAAGCGCAGGCAGATACGCAGTATTTT. The chain is built from TRBV29-1 and TRBJ2-3; D is unclear. The CDR3 covers 12 residues. V shed 1 base and J shed 4 bases, with 6 bases lying between them. Germline V gene lookup returns CDR1 SQVTM and CDR2 ANQGSEA.